These 21 T cell receptor beta chains originate from one sample sequenced in a study of blood T cell repertoires in COVID-19. The protocol was immunoSEQ multiplex PCR, while the TCRdb copy is restricted to in-frame clones and leaves out a portion. The table shows approximately 300,000 clones, with around 90% occurring only once. Material: peripheral blood. These TCRs come from a man aged 18-30 years with active or convalescent COVID-19.

This sequence joins TRBV12-2 and TRBJ2-1; no check of the table's D call, TRBD2, against the DNA was made. TRBV12-2 is deemed a pseudogene. The CDR3 covers 16 residues. As DNA, the CDR3 is TGTGCAAGTCGCTTAGCCCCGAGGACTAGGATTTTTGAGCAGTTCTTC. This gives the protein CASRLAPRTRIFEQFF.

The genes are TRBV10-3 and TRBJ1-6; D is uncertain. Deletions cut 6 bases from V and 12 bases from J, with 21 bases between. CDR3 length equals 15 residues. Germline V gene lookup returns CDR1 ENHRY and CDR2 SYGVKD. CDR3 amino acids: CAISAGSTSALPLHF. CDR3 DNA: TGTGCCATCAGCGCCGGGAGTACATCGGCATTACCCCTCCACTTT.

The rearrangement joins TRBV18 to TRBJ1-6; possible D gene TRBD1, 5 bases. V gave up 5 bases and J gave up 4 bases, with 9 bases separating them. The CDR3 extends over 14 amino acids. Germline V CDR1 and CDR2: KGHSH, LQKENI. The CDR3: CASSIQDYNSPLHF. CDR3 DNA sequence: TGTGCCAGCTCAATACAGGATTATAATTCACCCCTCCACTTT. The full variable domain, with the rest looked up from reference TRBV18 and TRBJ1-6, is NAGVMQNPRHLVRRRGQEARLRCSPMKGHSHVYWYRQLPEEGLKFMVYLQKENIIDESGMPKERFSAEFPKEGPSILRIQQVVRGDSAAYFCASSIQDYNSPLHFGNGTRLTVT.

V and J are TRBV27 and TRBJ1-2; the match to TRBD1 covers 7 bases. Germline assignment: CDR1 MNHEY and CDR2 SMNVEV (reference sequence). The CDR3 loop spans 15 amino acids. J was trimmed by 7 bases and V by 2 bases; bases with no gene match: 10. Here the CDR3 reads CASSLLPTGLSGYTF. The CDR3 region has the DNA TGTGCCAGCAGTTTACTACCGACAGGGCTGAGTGGCTACACCTTC.

This chain uses TRBV7-9 with TRBJ2-3; 7 nucleotides align to TRBD2. V shed 2 bases, J shed 5 bases, and the junction held 10 bases outside the gene matches. CDR1 and CDR2 from the germline V gene are SEHNR and FQNEAQ (reference sequence). The CDR3 spans 16 residues. CDR3: CASSLYAAGRVDTQYF. As DNA, the CDR3 is TGTGCCAGCAGCTTATATGCAGCGGGGAGGGTAGATACGCAGTATTTT.

The chain couples TRBV12-3 or TRBV12-4 to TRBJ1-4; D not certain. CDR3 size: 12 residues. Trimming took 3 bases from V and 15 from J, leaving 14 bases between them. The CDR3 sequence is CASSFGPVGMFF. In DNA, the CDR3 is TGTGCCAGCAGTTTCGGTCCGGTCGGGATGTTTTTT.

The chain carries TRBV12-3 or TRBV12-4 and TRBJ2-7; 7 bases align to TRBD1. This CDR3 comprises 13 residues. With 8 bases clipped from V and 7 bases from J, the junction kept 11 bases outside the gene matches. In DNA, the CDR3 is TGTGCCAGCGGGGAGACAGGGATTTGGGAGCAGTACTTC. Translating gives CASGETGIWEQYF.

The chain has TRBV7-9 and TRBJ2-3; D not resolved. V was cut by 5 bases and J by 5 bases, with 20 bases left in between. The CDR3 extends over 16 amino acids. Looked up from germline, CDR1 is SEHNR and CDR2 is FQNEAQ (reference sequence). The CDR3 spells CASSLPRGVDGDTQYF. The DNA for the CDR3 is TGTGCCAGCAGCCTCCCCCGAGGAGTGGATGGAGATACGCAGTATTTT.

The chain couples TRBV15 to TRBJ1-4; tentatively, D is TRBD1 (6 bases). Deletions cut 1 base from V and 3 bases from J, with 18 bases between. CDR1 is LNHNV, CDR2 YYDKDF, per germline (reference sequence). The CDR3 consists of 18 residues. The CDR3 DNA reads as TGTGCCACCAGCAGAGGCCTCCCACAGGGCAGGGCTAATGAAAAACTGTTTTTT. It encodes CATSRGLPQGRANEKLFF.

The J gene is TRBJ2-3, the V gene TRBV27; D unresolved. The CDR3 contains 12 residues. Per the germline V gene, CDR1 is MNHEY and CDR2 is SMNVEV (reference sequence). V was shortened by 1 base and J by 7 bases, with 6 bases between the two germline ends. CDR3 coding DNA: TGTGCCAGCAGTTTATTACTTTATACGCAGTATTTT. Encoded protein: CASSLLLYTQYF.

The rearrangement joins TRBV14 to TRBJ2-1; 10 bases fit TRBD2. This CDR3 comprises 16 residues. The germline CDR1 and CDR2 sequences are SGHDN and FVKESK. After removal of 2 bases from V and 11 bases from J, the junction contained 12 bases not matched to a gene. CDR3 sequence (DNA): TGTGCCAGCAGCCAACACAGGGCTAGCGGGAGCTTACAGCAGTTCTTC. It specifies CASSQHRASGSLQQFF.

V and J are TRBV5-1 and TRBJ1-4, with 7 bases aligning to TRBD1. The CDR3 sequence is 16 residues long. V shed 5 bases and J 0 bases; nucleotides not matched to a gene: 7. CDR1 SGHRS and CDR2 YFSETQ come from the germline V gene. The CDR3 DNA reads as TGCGCCAGCAGGACGGGACAGTCTGCAACTAATGAAAAACTGTTTTTT. Encoded protein: CASRTGQSATNEKLFF.

V and J are TRBV5-1 and TRBJ2-7; TRBD2 agrees at 11 bases. This CDR3 spans 16 amino acids. V trimming: 2 bases; J trimming: 2 bases; junction bases outside the gene matches: 6. Germline-derived CDR1 and CDR2 are SGHRS and YFSETQ. The CDR3 region has the DNA TGCGCCAGCAGCTTTCTAGCGGGAGGCACCCCCTACGAGCAGTACTTC. Translating gives CASSFLAGGTPYEQYF.

This chain connects TRBV4-3 to TRBJ2-7; 7 bases fit TRBD2. The V gene end was trimmed by 4 bases and the J gene end by 4 bases; junction bases not matched to a gene: 10. This CDR3 contains 15 residues. Germline V CDR1 and CDR2: LGHNA, YSLEER. The CDR3 reads CASSLGAGVGYEQYF. The CDR3, as DNA: TGCGCCAGCAGCCTTGGGGCGGGGGTAGGTTACGAGCAGTACTTC.

V and J are TRBV18 and TRBJ2-7, with 14 bases aligning to TRBD2. J lost 3 bases, V lost 3 bases, and 4 bases had no gene match. Germline V CDR1 and CDR2: KGHSH, LQKENI. This CDR3 is built from 16 residues. The CDR3 region has the DNA TGTGCCAGCTCACCCGTAGGACTAGCGGGGGGCTACGAGCAGTACTTC. Protein: CASSPVGLAGGYEQYF. The complete variable domain, with remaining parts taken from reference TRBV18 and TRBJ2-7, reads NAGVMQNPRHLVRRRGQEARLRCSPMKGHSHVYWYRQLPEEGLKFMVYLQKENIIDESGMPKERFSAEFPKEGPSILRIQQVVRGDSAAYFCASSPVGLAGGYEQYFGPGTRLTVT.

Here the CDR3 DNA reads TGTGCCACCAGTGACGGGACAGTCTGGGGAAAAGGCTACACCTTC. Translated, it gives CATSDGTVWGKGYTF. The chain has TRBV24-1 and TRBJ1-2, with 7 bases aligning to TRBD1. V shed 4 bases, J shed 8 bases, and the junction held 12 bases outside the gene matches. This CDR3 has 15 residues. The germline gives CDR1 KGHDR, CDR2 SFDVKD.

The chain carries TRBV27 and TRBJ2-2; perhaps TRBD1 as D (6 bases). Germline V gene lookup returns CDR1 MNHEY and CDR2 SMNVEV (reference sequence). The length of the CDR3 is 15 residues. V dropped 6 bases and J dropped 1 base, with 12 bases sitting between them. CDR3 sequence: CASRPYRENTGELFF. DNA of the CDR3: TGTGCCAGCAGGCCCTACAGGGAGAACACCGGGGAGCTGTTTTTT.

This rearrangement joins TRBV4-3 to TRBJ1-3; no definite D call. The germline gives CDR1 LGHNA, CDR2 YSLEER. With 0 bases removed from V and 0 bases from J, the gap between germline ends came to 9 bases. The CDR3 length is 16 residues. Here the CDR3 DNA reads TGCGCCAGCAGCCAAGAGCAGGCCCACTCTGGAAACACCATATATTTT. Translated, it gives CASSQEQAHSGNTIYF.

A few counts support this clone. In nucleotides, the CDR3 is TGTGCCAGCAGTCTCTCCTCAGGGGGCAACAGCATGTATGAGCAGTACTTC. Translated, it gives CASSLSSGGNSMYEQYF. This chain links TRBV27 with TRBJ2-7; the match to TRBD1 covers 8 bases. The germline CDR1 and CDR2 sequences are MNHEY and SMNVEV (reference sequence). This CDR3 spans 17 amino acids. V was pared by 5 bases and J by 7 bases, with 19 bases of the junction left unmatched.

The rearrangement joins TRBV3-1 (or the pseudogene TRBV3-2) to TRBJ2-3, with 7 bases that match TRBD1. Germline V gene sequence: CDR1 LGHDT, CDR2 YNNKEL (reference sequence). This CDR3 region has 16 residues. The V and J ends lost 4 bases and 0 bases, in that order; junction bases with no gene match: 7. The CDR3 DNA reads as TGTGCCAGCAGCCGATTTCCGGGACAGAGCACAGATACGCAGTATTTT. Translating gives CASSRFPGQSTDTQYF.

The chain links TRBV7-9 to TRBJ1-5; D gene unclear. CDR3 length: 13 residues. Germline CDR1 reads SEHNR; CDR2 reads FQNEAQ (reference sequence). The ends were cut back, 3 bases at V and 5 bases at J, with 8 bases in the middle. The CDR3 reads CASSLSQDQPQHF. The CDR3 bases are TGTGCCAGCAGCTTGAGTCAGGATCAGCCCCAGCATTTT.